This TCR beta chain was identified in a study of CD8 T cells in Susac syndrome. V gave up 4 bases and J gave up 3 bases, with 9 bases separating them. The V gene's germline CDR1 is SGHTA and CDR2 FQGTGA. The length of the CDR3 is 13 residues. This clonotype was detected a few times. An amount of RNA that ranged from roughly 0.5 to 1 ug was reverse transcribed with random hexamers. TCR beta CDR3 was amplified by immunoSEQ multiplex PCR. This amplification extended across 54 Vbeta and 13 Jbeta segments. MiXCR was run by TCRdb on the immunoSEQ multiplex PCR reads, yielding one entry per CDR3 protein. The sample holds some 130,000 distinct CDR3 sequences, under 95% seen once. The multiple sclerosis controls were treatment-naive patients, and their relapsing-remitting disease was stable or active.

The rearrangement links TRBV7-3 to TRBJ1-1; D call uncertain. The sequence derives from a human donor with multiple sclerosis. The sequenced sample was CD8+ T cells from PBMCs. CDR3: CASSSTGYTEAFF. CDR3 sequence (DNA): TGTGCCAGCAGCTCCACGGGGTACACTGAAGCTTTCTTT.